The sequence of this TCR beta chain was determined in a study of radiotherapy plus CTLA-4 blockade in lung cancer (dated 2018 in TCRdb). Study-wide context: Among enrolled patients, under 20% had an objective response and approximately 30% reached disease control. The paper's findings and limits, for the study overall: TCR clones derived from tumors expanded in peripheral blood after treatment with radiotherapy and ipilimumab. The strongest predictors of response were reported to be early dynamic shifts in blood T cell clones along with a rise in serum interferon-beta following radiation.

The library was prepared using the immunoSEQ multiplex PCR assay. TCRdb's version of the immuneACCESS table is confined to in-frame rearrangements and falls short of the full clone set. An unresolved V gene accounts for under half of the shortfall where checked; the remainder is of unknown origin. This sample is represented by roughly 88,000 clones; roughly 80% of them were singletons. Together, the top ten hold roughly 0.84% of the sample. The study tested focal radiation therapy combined with CTLA-4 blockade (ipilimumab) in patients with chemo-refractory metastatic non-small-cell lung cancer. In the case of this clone: No cognate antigen has been identified for it. Base qualities are not provided; no much larger clone lies one nucleotide away. Other DNA sequences within the sample encode an identical CDR3.

The receptor was derived from a human donor with non-small cell lung cancer who had stable disease on radiotherapy plus ipilimumab. The starting material was peripheral blood, obtained from a patient treated with radiotherapy plus ipilimumab.

The nucleotide sequence is TGTGCCAGCAGCCCGGAGGGACAGGGAGTCTCTAACTATGGCTACACCTTC. Its protein is CASSPEGQGVSNYGYTF. The chain links TRBV28 with TRBJ1-2; 9 central nucleotides agree with TRBD1. CDR1 and CDR2 were assigned from the germline V gene as MDHEN and SYDVKM. The CDR3 has 17 amino acids, counting the end cysteine and phenylalanine. Left in the record is the CDR3 DNA by itself, 51 bases read in frame from the first base. Here V drops 6 bases and J drops 0 bases, and the junction holds 11 bases not matched to any gene.